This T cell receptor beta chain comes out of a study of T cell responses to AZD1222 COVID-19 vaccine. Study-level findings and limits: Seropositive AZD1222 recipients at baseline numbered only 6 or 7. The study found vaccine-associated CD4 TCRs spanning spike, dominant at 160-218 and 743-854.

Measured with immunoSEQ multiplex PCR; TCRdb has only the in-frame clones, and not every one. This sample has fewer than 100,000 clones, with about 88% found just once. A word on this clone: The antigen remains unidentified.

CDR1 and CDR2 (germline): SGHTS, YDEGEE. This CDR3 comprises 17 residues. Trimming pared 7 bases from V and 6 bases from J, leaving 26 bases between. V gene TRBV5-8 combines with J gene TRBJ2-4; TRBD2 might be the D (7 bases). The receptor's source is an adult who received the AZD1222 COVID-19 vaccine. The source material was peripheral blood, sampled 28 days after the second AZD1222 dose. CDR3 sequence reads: CASRARLVGGERNIQYF. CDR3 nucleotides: TGTGCCAGCCGCGCCCGGTTGGTAGGGGGGGAGAGAAACATTCAGTACTTC.